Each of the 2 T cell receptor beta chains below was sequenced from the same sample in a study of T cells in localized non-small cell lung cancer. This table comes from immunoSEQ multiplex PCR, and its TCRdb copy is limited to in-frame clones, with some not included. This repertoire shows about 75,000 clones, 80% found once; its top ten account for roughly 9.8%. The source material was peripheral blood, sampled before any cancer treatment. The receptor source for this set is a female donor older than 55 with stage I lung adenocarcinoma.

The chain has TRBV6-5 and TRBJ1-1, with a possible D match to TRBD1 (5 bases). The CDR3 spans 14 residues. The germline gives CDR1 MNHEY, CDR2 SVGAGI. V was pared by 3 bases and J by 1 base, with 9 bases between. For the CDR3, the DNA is TGTGCCAGCAGTTATGGGACGGAGAACACTGAAGCTTTCTTT. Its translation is CASSYGTENTEAFF.

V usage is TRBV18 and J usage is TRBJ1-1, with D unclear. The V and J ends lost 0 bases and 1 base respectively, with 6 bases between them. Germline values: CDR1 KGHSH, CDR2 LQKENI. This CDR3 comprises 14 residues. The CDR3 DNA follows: TGTGCCAGCTCACCACCACGGCCGAACACTGAAGCTTTCTTT. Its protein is CASSPPRPNTEAFF.